The clone carrying this TCR beta chain showed up just a few times. The source of the sample is a study of blood T cells in healthy people across ages. With a J-beta primer mix and a sample-barcoded 5' primer, a second PCR ran about 7 to 11 cycles. Sequencing recovered at least 3 million CDR3-containing paired-end reads from each sample. TCRdb used MiXCR to reprocess the 5' RACE reads, holding one entry per CDR3 protein. The sample has around 1,500,000 distinct CDR3 sequences; roughly 28% are singletons. The CDR3 is 16 residues long. V was pared by 3 bases and J by 0 bases, with 15 bases between. Per the germline V gene, CDR1 is SNHLY and CDR2 is FYNNEI. For every donor, a draw yielded approximately 9.8 milliliters of peripheral blood.

The chain links TRBV2 to TRBJ2-7, with D perhaps TRBD2 (5 bases). Sequenced sample: blood. The TCR was taken from a woman in her twenties or thirties in good health. The CDR3 loop is CASSDWVAYGSYEQYF. CDR3 DNA sequence: TGTGCCAGCAGTGACTGGGTAGCGTACGGCTCCTACGAGCAGTACTTC.